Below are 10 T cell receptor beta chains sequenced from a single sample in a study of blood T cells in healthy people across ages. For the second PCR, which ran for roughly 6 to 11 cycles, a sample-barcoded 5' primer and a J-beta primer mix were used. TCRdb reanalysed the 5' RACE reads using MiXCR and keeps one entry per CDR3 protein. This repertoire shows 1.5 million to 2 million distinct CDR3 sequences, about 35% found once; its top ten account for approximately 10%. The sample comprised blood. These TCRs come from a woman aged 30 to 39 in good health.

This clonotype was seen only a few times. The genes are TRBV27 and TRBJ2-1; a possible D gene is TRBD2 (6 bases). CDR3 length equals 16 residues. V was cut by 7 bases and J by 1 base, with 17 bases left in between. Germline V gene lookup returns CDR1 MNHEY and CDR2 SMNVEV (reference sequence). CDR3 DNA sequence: TGTGCCAGCACCACGTTAGCGGAAGTATCCTACAATGAGCAGTTCTTC. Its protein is CASTTLAEVSYNEQFF.

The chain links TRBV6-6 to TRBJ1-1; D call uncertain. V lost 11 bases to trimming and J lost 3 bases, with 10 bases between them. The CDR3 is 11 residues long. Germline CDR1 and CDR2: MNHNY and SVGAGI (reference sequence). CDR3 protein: CASRFDTEAFF. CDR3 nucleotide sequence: TGTGCCTCCCGCTTTGACACTGAAGCTTTCTTT.

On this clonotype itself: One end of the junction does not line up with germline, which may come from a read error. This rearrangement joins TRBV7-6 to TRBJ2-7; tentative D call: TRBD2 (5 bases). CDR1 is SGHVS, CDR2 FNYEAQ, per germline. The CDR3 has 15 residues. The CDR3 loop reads CTSSLGGGPSYEQYF. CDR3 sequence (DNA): TGTACCAGCAGCTTAGGAGGCGGGCCCTCCTACGAGCAGTACTTC.

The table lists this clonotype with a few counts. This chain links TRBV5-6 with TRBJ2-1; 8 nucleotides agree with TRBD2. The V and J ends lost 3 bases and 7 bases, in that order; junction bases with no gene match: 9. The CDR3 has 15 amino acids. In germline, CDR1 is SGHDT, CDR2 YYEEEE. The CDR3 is CASSYGTSGVNEQFF. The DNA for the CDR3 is TGTGCCAGCAGCTACGGGACTAGTGGGGTAAATGAGCAGTTCTTC.

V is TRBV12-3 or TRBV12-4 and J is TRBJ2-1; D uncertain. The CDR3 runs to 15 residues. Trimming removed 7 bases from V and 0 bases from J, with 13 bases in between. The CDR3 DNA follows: TGTGCCAGCATTGGACCCCAGAGCTCCTACAATGAGCAGTTCTTC. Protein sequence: CASIGPQSSYNEQFF.

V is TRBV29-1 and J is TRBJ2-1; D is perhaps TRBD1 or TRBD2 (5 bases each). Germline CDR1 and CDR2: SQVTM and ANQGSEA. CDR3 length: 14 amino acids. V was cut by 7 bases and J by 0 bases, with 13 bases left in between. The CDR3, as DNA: TGCAGCGGGTCGGGACGACTCTCCTACAATGAGCAGTTCTTC. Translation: CSGSGRLSYNEQFF.

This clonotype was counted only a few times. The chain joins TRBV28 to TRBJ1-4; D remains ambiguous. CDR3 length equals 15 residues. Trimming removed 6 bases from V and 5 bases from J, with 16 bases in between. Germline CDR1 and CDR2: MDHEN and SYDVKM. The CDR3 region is CASSLFPGSNEKLFF. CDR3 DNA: TGTGCCAGCAGCCTGTTTCCAGGCTCGAATGAAAAACTGTTTTTT.

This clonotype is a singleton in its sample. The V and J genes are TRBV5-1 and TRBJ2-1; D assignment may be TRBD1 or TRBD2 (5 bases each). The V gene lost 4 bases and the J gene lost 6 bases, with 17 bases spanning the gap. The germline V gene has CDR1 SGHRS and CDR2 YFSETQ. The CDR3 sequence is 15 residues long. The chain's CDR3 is CASSITGTRSNEQFF. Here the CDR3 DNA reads TGCGCCAGCAGCATTACCGGGACCCGTTCCAATGAGCAGTTCTTC.

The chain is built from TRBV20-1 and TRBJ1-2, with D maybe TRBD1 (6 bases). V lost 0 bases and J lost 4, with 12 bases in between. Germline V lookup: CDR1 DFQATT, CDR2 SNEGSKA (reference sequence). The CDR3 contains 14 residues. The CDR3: CSARDLGGLYGYTF. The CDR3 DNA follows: TGCAGTGCTAGAGATCTAGGGGGGCTCTATGGCTACACCTTC.

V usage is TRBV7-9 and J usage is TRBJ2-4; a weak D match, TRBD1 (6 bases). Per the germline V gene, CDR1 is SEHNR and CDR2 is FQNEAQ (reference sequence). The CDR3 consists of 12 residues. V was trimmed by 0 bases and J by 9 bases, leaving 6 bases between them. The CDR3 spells CASSLAQGIQYF. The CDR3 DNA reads TGTGCCAGCAGCTTAGCACAGGGCATTCAGTACTTC.